This TCR beta chain originates from a study of response to subunit inactivated influenza vaccine (dated by TCRdb to the late 2010s). About the full investigation: Deep quantitative T cell receptor repertoire profiling was used in the study to track responses to a trivalent subunit inactivated influenza vaccine.

This clonotype was detected a few times. This clone's antigen is unknown. Base qualities are not recorded, but no much larger clone differs from it by a single base. Library preparation employed RT-PCR. Sequencing instrument: Illumina HiSeq 2500. TCRdb itself trimmed the public reads at Q25 with fastp, ran MiXCR and retained productive beta chains. Here each entry gathers all rows of one CDR3 protein and keeps the most common genes and DNA. The sample profile shows 710,000 or so distinct CDR3 sequences; around 16% of them were found once. The leading ten clones occupy approximately 10% of the sample. The germline V gene yields MGHDK for CDR1 and SYGVNS for CDR2. Counted from cysteine to phenylalanine, this CDR3 has 14 amino acids. Here the CDR3 DNA is all that survives: 42 bases in frame from base 1. The junction carries 15 bases between V and J, which are trimmed by 0 bases and 10 bases respectively.

Study-wide findings and limitations: The authors proposed that each seasonal influenza vaccination may bring in only a limited number of new T cells.

This sequence originates from a man aged 45 to 65 who received an inactivated influenza vaccine. Donor details come from another sample of the same person, matched by shared clones. The V gene is TRBV25-1 and the J gene is TRBJ2-5; too little of a D gene remains to name it. The material sequenced was PBMCs from blood, taken about 13 days after vaccination. CDR3 reads: CASSEYDQDWSQYF. The sequence in DNA is TGTGCCAGCAGTGAATACGACCAGGATTGGAGCCAGTACTTC.